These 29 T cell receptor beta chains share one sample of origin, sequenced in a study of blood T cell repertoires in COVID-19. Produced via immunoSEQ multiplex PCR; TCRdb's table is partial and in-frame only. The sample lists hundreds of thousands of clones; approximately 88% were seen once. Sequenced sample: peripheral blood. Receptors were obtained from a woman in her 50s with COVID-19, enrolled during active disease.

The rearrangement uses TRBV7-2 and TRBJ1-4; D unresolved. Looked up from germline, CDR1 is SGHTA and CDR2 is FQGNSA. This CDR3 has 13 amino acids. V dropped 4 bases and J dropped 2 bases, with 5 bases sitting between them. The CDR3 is CASSSPTNEKLFF. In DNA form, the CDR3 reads TGTGCCAGCAGCTCCCCGACTAATGAAAAACTGTTTTTT.

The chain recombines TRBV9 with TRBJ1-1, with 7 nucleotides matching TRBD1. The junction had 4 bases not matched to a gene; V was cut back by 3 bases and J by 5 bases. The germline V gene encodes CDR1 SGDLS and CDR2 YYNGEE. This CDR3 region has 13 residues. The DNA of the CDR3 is TGTGCCAGCAGCGGCTCAGGGGGGACTGAAGCTTTCTTT. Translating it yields CASSGSGGTEAFF.

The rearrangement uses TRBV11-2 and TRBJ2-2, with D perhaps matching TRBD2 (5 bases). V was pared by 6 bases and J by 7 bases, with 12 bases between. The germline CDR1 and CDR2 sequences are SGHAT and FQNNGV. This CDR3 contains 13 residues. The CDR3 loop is CASRRLAYGELFF. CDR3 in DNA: TGTGCCAGCAGACGCCTAGCTTACGGGGAGCTGTTTTTT.

The chain's CDR3 is CASSSKGAGDGYTF. In DNA, the CDR3 is TGTGCCAGCAGCTCCAAGGGGGCAGGGGATGGCTACACCTTC. The chain recombines TRBV7-9 with TRBJ1-2, with 7 bases that match TRBD1. The V gene's germline CDR1 is SEHNR and CDR2 FQNEAQ (reference sequence). The CDR3 sequence is 14 residues long. Trimming took 4 bases from V and 6 from J; bases not matched to a gene: 8.

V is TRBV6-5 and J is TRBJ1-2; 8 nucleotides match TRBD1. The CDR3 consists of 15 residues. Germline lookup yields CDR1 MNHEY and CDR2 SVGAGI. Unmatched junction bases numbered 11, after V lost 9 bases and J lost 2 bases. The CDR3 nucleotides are TGTGCCAGTGGGACCCCAGGGGGCGAAAACTATGGCTACACCTTC. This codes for CASGTPGGENYGYTF.

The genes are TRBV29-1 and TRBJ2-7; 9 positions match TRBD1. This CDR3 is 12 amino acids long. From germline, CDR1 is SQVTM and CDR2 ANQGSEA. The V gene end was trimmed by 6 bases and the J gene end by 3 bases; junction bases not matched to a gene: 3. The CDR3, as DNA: TGCAGCGTCGGGGACAGGGACTACGAGCAGTACTTC. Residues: CSVGDRDYEQYF.

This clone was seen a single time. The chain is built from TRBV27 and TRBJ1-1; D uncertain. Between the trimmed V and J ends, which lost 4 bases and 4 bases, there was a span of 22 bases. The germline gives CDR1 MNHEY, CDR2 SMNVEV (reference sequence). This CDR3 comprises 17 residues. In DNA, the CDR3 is TGTGCCAGCAGTTCCCCCCGGAGAACTGGCTCCCGCACTGAAGCTTTCTTT. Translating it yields CASSSPRRTGSRTEAFF.

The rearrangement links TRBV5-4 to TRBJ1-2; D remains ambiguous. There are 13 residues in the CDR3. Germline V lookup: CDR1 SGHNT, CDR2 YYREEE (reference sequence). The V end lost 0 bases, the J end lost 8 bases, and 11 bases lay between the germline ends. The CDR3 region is CASSLGPARGYTF. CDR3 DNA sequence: TGTGCCAGCAGCTTGGGACCAGCTAGGGGCTACACCTTC.

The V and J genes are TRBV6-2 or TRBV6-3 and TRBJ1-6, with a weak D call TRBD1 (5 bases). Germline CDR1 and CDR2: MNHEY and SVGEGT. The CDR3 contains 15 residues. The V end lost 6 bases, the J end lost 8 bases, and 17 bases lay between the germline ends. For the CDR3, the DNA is TGTGCCAGCAGCCTCTCCGGGGGAGGGTATTCACCCCTCCACTTT. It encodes CASSLSGGGYSPLHF.

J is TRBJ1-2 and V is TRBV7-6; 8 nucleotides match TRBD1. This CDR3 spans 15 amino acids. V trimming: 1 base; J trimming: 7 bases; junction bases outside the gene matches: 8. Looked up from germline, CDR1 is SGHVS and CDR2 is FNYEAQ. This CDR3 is CASSLGFGQGGGYTF. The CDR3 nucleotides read TGTGCCAGCAGCTTAGGTTTCGGACAGGGAGGTGGCTACACCTTC.

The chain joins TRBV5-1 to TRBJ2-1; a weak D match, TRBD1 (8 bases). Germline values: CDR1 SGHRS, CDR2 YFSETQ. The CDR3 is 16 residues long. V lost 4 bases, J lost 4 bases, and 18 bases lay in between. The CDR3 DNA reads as TGCGCCAGCAGCGGAAACAGGGGGGGCTTTTACAATGAGCAGTTCTTC. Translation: CASSGNRGGFYNEQFF.

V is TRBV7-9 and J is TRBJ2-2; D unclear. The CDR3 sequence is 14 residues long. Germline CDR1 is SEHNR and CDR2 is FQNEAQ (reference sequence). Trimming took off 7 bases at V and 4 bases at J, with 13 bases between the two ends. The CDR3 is CASIPQELTGELFF. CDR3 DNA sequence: TGTGCCAGCATCCCCCAGGAACTCACCGGGGAGCTGTTTTTT.

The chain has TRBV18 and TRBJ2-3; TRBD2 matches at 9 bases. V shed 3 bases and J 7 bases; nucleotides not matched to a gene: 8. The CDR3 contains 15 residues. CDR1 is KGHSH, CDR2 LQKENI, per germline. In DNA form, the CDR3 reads TGTGCCAGCTCACCCAGCGGGGGGCTGGCGAATACGCAGTATTTT. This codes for CASSPSGGLANTQYF. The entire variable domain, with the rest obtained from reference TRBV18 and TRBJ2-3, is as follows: NAGVMQNPRHLVRRRGQEARLRCSPMKGHSHVYWYRQLPEEGLKFMVYLQKENIIDESGMPKERFSAEFPKEGPSILRIQQVVRGDSAAYFCASSPSGGLANTQYFGPGTRLTVL.

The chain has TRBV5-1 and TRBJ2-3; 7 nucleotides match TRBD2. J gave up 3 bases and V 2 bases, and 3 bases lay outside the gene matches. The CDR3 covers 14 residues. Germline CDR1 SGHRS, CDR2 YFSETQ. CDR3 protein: CASSFQRGTDTQYF. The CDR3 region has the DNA TGCGCCAGCAGCTTCCAGCGGGGAACAGATACGCAGTATTTT.

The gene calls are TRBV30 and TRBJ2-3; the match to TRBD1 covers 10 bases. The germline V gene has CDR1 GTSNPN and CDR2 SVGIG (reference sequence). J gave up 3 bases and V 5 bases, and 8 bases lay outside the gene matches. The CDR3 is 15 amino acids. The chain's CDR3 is CAWGRDRGSTDTQYF. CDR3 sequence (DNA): TGTGCCTGGGGGAGGGACAGGGGATCGACAGATACGCAGTATTTT.

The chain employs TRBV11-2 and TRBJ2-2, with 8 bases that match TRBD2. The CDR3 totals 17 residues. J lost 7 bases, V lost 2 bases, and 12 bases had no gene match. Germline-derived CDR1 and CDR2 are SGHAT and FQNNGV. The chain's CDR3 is CASSLKPRGGPVGELFF. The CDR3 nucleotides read TGTGCCAGCAGCTTAAAACCCCGGGGGGGCCCCGTCGGGGAGCTGTTTTTT.

The CDR3: CATSRRQGAGQPQHF. DNA of the CDR3: TGTGCCACCAGCAGGAGACAGGGGGCCGGTCAGCCCCAGCATTTT. The V and J genes are TRBV15 and TRBJ1-5; 10 bases match TRBD1. V trimming: 3 bases; J trimming: 6 bases; junction bases outside the gene matches: 5. Looked up from germline, CDR1 is LNHNV and CDR2 is YYDKDF (reference sequence). The CDR3 sequence is 15 residues long.

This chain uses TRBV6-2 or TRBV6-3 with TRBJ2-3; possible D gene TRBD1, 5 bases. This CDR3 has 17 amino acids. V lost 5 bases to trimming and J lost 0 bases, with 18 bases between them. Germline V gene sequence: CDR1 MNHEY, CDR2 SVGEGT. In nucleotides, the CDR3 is TGTGCCAGCAGTAGGCCTCGGCAGGGCCCTAGCACAGATACGCAGTATTTT. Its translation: CASSRPRQGPSTDTQYF.

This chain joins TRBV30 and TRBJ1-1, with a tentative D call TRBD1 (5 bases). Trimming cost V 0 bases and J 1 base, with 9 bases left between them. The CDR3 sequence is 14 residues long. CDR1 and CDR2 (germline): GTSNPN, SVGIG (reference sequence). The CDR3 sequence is CAWSVLTANTEAFF. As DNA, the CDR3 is TGTGCCTGGAGTGTTCTGACAGCGAACACTGAAGCTTTCTTT. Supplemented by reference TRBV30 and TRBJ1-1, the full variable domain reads SQTIHQWPATLVQPVGSPLSLECTVEGTSNPNLYWYRQAAGRGLQLLFYSVGIGQISSEVPQNLSASRPQDRQFILSSKKLLLSDSGFYLCAWSVLTANTEAFFGQGTRLTVV.

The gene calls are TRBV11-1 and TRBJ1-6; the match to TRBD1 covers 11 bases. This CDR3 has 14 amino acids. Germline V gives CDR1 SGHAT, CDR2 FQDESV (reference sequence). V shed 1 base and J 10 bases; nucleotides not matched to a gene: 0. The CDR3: CASSLGDRGSPLHF. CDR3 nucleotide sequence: TGTGCCAGCAGCTTAGGGGACAGGGGGTCACCCCTCCACTTT.

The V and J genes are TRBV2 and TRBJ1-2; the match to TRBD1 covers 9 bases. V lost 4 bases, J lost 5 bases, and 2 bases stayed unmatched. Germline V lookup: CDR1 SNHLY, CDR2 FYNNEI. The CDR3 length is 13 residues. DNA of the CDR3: TGTGCCAGCAGTGGGGACAGGGATTATGGCTACACCTTC. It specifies CASSGDRDYGYTF.

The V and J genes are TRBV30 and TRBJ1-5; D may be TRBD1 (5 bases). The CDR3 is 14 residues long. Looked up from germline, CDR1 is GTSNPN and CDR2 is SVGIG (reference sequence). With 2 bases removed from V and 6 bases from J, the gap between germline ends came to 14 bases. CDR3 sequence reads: CAWSPGRAGQPQHF. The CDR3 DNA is TGTGCCTGGAGTCCGGGCAGGGCTGGTCAGCCCCAGCATTTT.

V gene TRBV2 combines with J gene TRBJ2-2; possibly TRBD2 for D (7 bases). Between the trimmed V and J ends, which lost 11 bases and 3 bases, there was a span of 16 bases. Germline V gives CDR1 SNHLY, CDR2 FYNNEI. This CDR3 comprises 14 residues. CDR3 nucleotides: TGTGCCGGCGAAACCGGGGGGCACACCGGGGAGCTGTTTTTT. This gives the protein CAGETGGHTGELFF. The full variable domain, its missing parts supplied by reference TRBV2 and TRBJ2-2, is EPEVTQTPSHQVTQMGQEVILRCVPISNHLYFYWYRQILGQKVEFLVSFYNNEISEKSEIFDDQFSVERPDGSNFTLKIRSTKLEDSAMYFCAGETGGHTGELFFGEGSRLTVL.

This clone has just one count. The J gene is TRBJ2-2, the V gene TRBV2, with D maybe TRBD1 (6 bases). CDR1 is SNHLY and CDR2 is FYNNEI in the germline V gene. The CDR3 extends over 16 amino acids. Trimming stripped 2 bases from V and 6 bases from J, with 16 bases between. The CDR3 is CASSELEIQGSGELFF. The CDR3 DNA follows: TGTGCCAGCAGTGAACTAGAAATACAGGGATCCGGGGAGCTGTTTTTT.

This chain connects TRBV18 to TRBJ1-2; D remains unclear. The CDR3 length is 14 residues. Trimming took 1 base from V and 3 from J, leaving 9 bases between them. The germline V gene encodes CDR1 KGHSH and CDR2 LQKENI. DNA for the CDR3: TGTGCCAGCTCACCACTGGGAGAACACTATGGCTACACCTTC. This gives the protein CASSPLGEHYGYTF.

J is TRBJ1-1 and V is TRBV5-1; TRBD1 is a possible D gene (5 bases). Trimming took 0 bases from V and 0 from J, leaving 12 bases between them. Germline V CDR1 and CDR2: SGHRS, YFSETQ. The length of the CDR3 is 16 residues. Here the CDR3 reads CASSLGYGTVNTEAFF. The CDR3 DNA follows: TGCGCCAGCAGCTTGGGATATGGGACTGTGAACACTGAAGCTTTCTTT.

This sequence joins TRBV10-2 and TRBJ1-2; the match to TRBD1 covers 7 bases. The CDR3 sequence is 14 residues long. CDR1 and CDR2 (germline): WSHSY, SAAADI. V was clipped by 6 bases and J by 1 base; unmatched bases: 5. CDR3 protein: CASRETGFNYGYTF. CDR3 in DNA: TGCGCCAGCAGGGAGACAGGGTTTAACTATGGCTACACCTTC.

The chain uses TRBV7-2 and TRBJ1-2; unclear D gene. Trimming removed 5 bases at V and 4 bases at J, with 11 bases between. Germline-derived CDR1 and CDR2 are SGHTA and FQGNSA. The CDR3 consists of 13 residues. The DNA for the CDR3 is TGTGCCAGCAGCGAACAGTCCCCCTATGGCTACACCTTC. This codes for CASSEQSPYGYTF. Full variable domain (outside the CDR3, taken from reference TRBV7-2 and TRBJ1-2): GAGVSQSPSNKVTEKGKDVELRCDPISGHTALYWYRQSLGQGLEFLIYFQGNSAPDKSGLPSDRFSAERTGGSVSTLTIQRTQQEDSAVYLCASSEQSPYGYTFGSGTRLTVV.

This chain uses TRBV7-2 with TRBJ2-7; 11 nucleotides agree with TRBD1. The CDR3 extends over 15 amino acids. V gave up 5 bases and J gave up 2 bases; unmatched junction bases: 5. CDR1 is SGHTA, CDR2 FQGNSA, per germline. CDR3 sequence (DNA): TGTGCCAGCAGCCCAGCGGGACAGGGGGCCTACGAGCAGTACTTC. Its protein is CASSPAGQGAYEQYF.